The 27 T cell receptor beta chains below come from one sample, sequenced in a study of blood T cell repertoires in COVID-19. The method was immunoSEQ multiplex PCR; TCRdb's version includes in-frame clones alone and lacks a portion of them. The sample consists of almost 200,000 clones, roughly 80% of them appearing once. The sequencing input was peripheral blood. These receptors originate from a woman aged 40 to 50 with COVID-19, enrolled during active disease.

This chain joins TRBV5-6 and TRBJ2-6; D gene ambiguous. V was pared by 7 bases and J by 0 bases, with 5 bases between. The CDR3 length is 13 residues. Germline CDR1 reads SGHDT; CDR2 reads YYEEEE. CDR3 nucleotide sequence: TGTGCCAGCCTTTTCTCTGGGGCCAACGTCCTGACTTTC. Translating gives CASLFSGANVLTF.

This clone was observed once. This chain links TRBV12-5 with TRBJ1-1; D gene unclear. This CDR3 spans 16 amino acids. V lost 0 bases and J lost 5, with 16 bases in between. CDR1 is LGHNT, CDR2 FRNRAP, per germline. For the CDR3, the DNA is TGTGCTAGTGGTTTGGTACGAGAAGTCAGAGGGACTGAAGCTTTCTTT. It yields the protein CASGLVREVRGTEAFF.

The chain has TRBV12-5 and TRBJ2-1; TRBD1 aligns across 9 bases. V was pared by 5 bases and J by 3 bases, with 5 bases of the junction left unmatched. Per germline, CDR1 LGHNT and CDR2 FRNRAP. This CDR3 comprises 15 residues. CDR3 sequence: CASGLGQGNYNEQFF. The DNA for the CDR3 is TGTGCTAGTGGTCTCGGACAGGGGAACTACAATGAGCAGTTCTTC. Based on the CDR3 plus reference TRBV12-5 and TRBJ2-1, the full variable domain is DARVTQTPRHKVTEMGQEVTMRCQPILGHNTVFWYRQTMMQGLELLAYFRNRAPLDDSGMPKDRFSAEMPDATLATLKIQPSEPRDSAVYFCASGLGQGNYNEQFFGPGTRLTVL.

V gene TRBV2 combines with J gene TRBJ1-2; 8 positions match TRBD1. The ends lost 3 bases at V and 4 bases at J; junction bases unmatched: 4. CDR1 and CDR2 (germline): SNHLY, FYNNEI. The CDR3 spans 14 residues. CDR3 region: CASSELGQVYGYTF. The CDR3, as DNA: TGTGCCAGCAGTGAGTTGGGACAGGTCTATGGCTACACCTTC.

This chain links TRBV29-1 with TRBJ2-7; a weak D match, TRBD1 (6 bases). V lost 0 bases and J lost 3, with 12 bases in between. CDR1 is SQVTM and CDR2 is ANQGSEA in the germline V gene. The CDR3 is made up of 14 amino acids. The CDR3: CSVEDRDTHYEQYF. CDR3 nucleotide sequence: TGCAGCGTTGAAGACCGGGACACTCACTACGAGCAGTACTTC.

The CDR3 loop is CASSFDGDYRQETQYF. In DNA form, the CDR3 reads TGTGCCAGCAGTTTCGACGGGGACTACCGTCAAGAGACCCAGTACTTC. The genes are TRBV27 and TRBJ2-5; 7 bases are a match to TRBD2. CDR1 is MNHEY, CDR2 SMNVEV, per germline (reference sequence). J lost 2 bases, V lost 3 bases, and 9 bases had no gene match. This CDR3 is 16 amino acids long.

The CDR3 protein is CASRLDSSNQPQHF. The DNA for the CDR3 is TGTGCCAGCAGATTGGACAGTTCAAATCAGCCCCAGCATTTT. The chain links TRBV6-5 to TRBJ1-5, with D perhaps TRBD1 (6 bases). The germline V gene has CDR1 MNHEY and CDR2 SVGAGI. V lost 6 bases to trimming and J lost 4 bases, with 13 bases between them. The length of the CDR3 is 14 residues.

The chain employs TRBV7-9 and TRBJ1-3; 9 bases are shared with TRBD1. In germline, CDR1 is SEHNR, CDR2 FQNEAQ (reference sequence). V lost 4 bases and J lost 3; bases outside the gene matches: 10. The CDR3 runs to 17 residues. The CDR3 protein is CASSSAAGTGYGNTIYF. The CDR3 DNA is TGTGCCAGCAGCTCCGCCGCCGGGACAGGGTATGGAAACACCATATATTTT.

The chain is built from TRBV12-3 or TRBV12-4 and TRBJ2-1, with no clear D. Trimming left V 6 bases short and J 6 bases short, with 12 bases between. This CDR3 contains 13 residues. The CDR3 spells CASSPYGGNEQFF. The CDR3, as DNA: TGTGCCAGCAGCCCTTACGGCGGCAATGAGCAGTTCTTC.

This rearrangement joins TRBV11-3 to TRBJ2-5; 7 positions agree with TRBD1. The CDR3 has 13 residues. Per the germline V gene, CDR1 is SGHNT and CDR2 is YENEEA. V was clipped by 5 bases and J by 5 bases; unmatched bases: 5. The CDR3 here is CASSQGQLETQYF. The DNA of the CDR3 is TGTGCCAGCAGCCAGGGACAGTTGGAGACCCAGTACTTC.

The chain joins TRBV5-1 to TRBJ1-2; the D is unclear. The V gene's germline CDR1 is SGHRS and CDR2 YFSETQ. Trimming shortened V by 0 bases and J by 7 bases, and 13 bases separated the two germline ends. The CDR3 totals 14 residues. The CDR3 is CASSLERGMGGYTF. In DNA, the CDR3 is TGCGCCAGCAGCTTGGAACGGGGTATGGGTGGCTACACCTTC.

The J gene is TRBJ1-2, the V gene TRBV20-1; D is ambiguous. V dropped 3 bases and J dropped 0 bases, with 8 bases sitting between them. Looked up from germline, CDR1 is DFQATT and CDR2 is SNEGSKA (reference sequence). This CDR3 region has 13 residues. CDR3 sequence (DNA): TGCAGTGCTAGTCAACCGGCTAACTATGGCTACACCTTC. This translates into CSASQPANYGYTF.

The chain joins TRBV27 to TRBJ1-1; D possibly corresponds to TRBD1 (5 bases). Germline V gives CDR1 MNHEY, CDR2 SMNVEV (reference sequence). This CDR3 comprises 14 residues. Trimming stripped 6 bases from V and 0 bases from J, with 11 bases between. The CDR3 region is CASSRQNLNTEAFF. DNA of the CDR3: TGTGCCAGCAGCCGACAGAACCTGAACACTGAAGCTTTCTTT.

This rearrangement joins TRBV7-3 to TRBJ1-6; D gene ambiguous. CDR3 size: 15 residues. Germline values: CDR1 SGHTA, CDR2 FQGTGA. V lost 2 bases and J lost 0, with 5 bases in between. Written as DNA, the CDR3 is TGTGCCAGCAGCTTAGCCAGCTCCTATAATTCACCCCTCCACTTT. Translating gives CASSLASSYNSPLHF.

The V and J genes are TRBV15 and TRBJ2-5; 9 nucleotides agree with TRBD1. Germline CDR1 reads LNHNV; CDR2 reads YYDKDF (reference sequence). The CDR3 extends over 18 amino acids. With 10 bases clipped from V and 5 bases from J, the junction kept 23 bases outside the gene matches. The CDR3 reads CAKTGTGIPTSREETQYF. The CDR3 DNA follows: TGTGCCAAAACCGGGACAGGGATTCCGACGAGTCGAGAGGAGACCCAGTACTTC.

J is TRBJ2-3 and V is TRBV7-2; 13 bases are shared with TRBD2. The CDR3 length is 16 residues. The V and J ends lost 5 bases and 6 bases, in that order; junction bases with no gene match: 8. Germline V lookup: CDR1 SGHTA, CDR2 FQGNSA. The CDR3 loop reads CASSQLAGGISDTQYF. Written as DNA, the CDR3 is TGTGCCAGCAGCCAACTAGCGGGAGGGATATCGGATACGCAGTATTTT.

V and J are TRBV6-2 or TRBV6-3 and TRBJ2-1; tentative D call: TRBD1 (6 bases). V shed 5 bases and J shed 8 bases, with 16 bases lying between them. CDR3 length equals 14 residues. Germline V gene data show CDR1 as MNHEY and CDR2 as SVGEGT. Here the CDR3 reads CASSQRQERDEQFF. The CDR3 bases are TGTGCCAGCAGTCAAAGACAGGAGCGCGATGAGCAGTTCTTC.

V and J are TRBV7-2 and TRBJ1-4, with D perhaps TRBD1 (5 bases). This CDR3 contains 14 residues. Germline CDR1 reads SGHTA; CDR2 reads FQGNSA. Between the trimmed V and J ends, which lost 5 bases and 10 bases, there was a span of 17 bases. CDR3 sequence (DNA): TGTGCCAGCAGCCCGACAGTGCCGGAGGGAAAACTGTTTTTT. Protein: CASSPTVPEGKLFF.

The rearrangement links TRBV11-1 to TRBJ1-2, with D perhaps matching TRBD1 (6 bases). V dropped 1 base and J dropped 2 bases, with 8 bases sitting between them. The CDR3 loop spans 14 amino acids. In germline, CDR1 is SGHAT, CDR2 FQDESV (reference sequence). The CDR3 bases are TGTGCCAGCAGCTTAGGGACAGAGAACTATGGCTACACCTTC. As protein: CASSLGTENYGYTF.

Of note for this clone: Within the sample, other DNA sequences also encode this same CDR3. The chain employs TRBV10-2 and TRBJ2-3, with unresolved D. Trimming removed 0 bases from V and 0 bases from J, with 7 bases in between. CDR1 and CDR2 (germline): WSHSY, SAAADI. CDR3 size: 15 residues. The CDR3 is CASSESPVSTDTQYF. CDR3 nucleotides: TGCGCCAGCAGTGAGTCCCCGGTGAGCACAGATACGCAGTATTTT.

V usage is TRBV3-1 (or the pseudogene TRBV3-2) and J usage is TRBJ2-3, with 8 bases matching TRBD2. The junction had 6 bases not matched to a gene; V was cut back by 4 bases and J by 3 bases. Germline values: CDR1 LGHDT, CDR2 YNNKEL (reference sequence). The CDR3 has 15 residues. The CDR3 sequence is CASSRPGGGTDTQYF. CDR3 nucleotides: TGTGCCAGCAGCCGGCCGGGGGGGGGTACAGATACGCAGTATTTT.

V is TRBV15 and J is TRBJ2-6; TRBD1 agrees at 7 bases. Trimming removed 1 base from V and 3 bases from J; junction bases left unmatched: 6. Germline assignment: CDR1 LNHNV and CDR2 YYDKDF (reference sequence). The CDR3 is 17 amino acids. CDR3 sequence (DNA): TGTGCCACCAGCAGAGGAAAGGGGGCAAGTGGGGCCAACGTCCTGACTTTC. It specifies CATSRGKGASGANVLTF.

CDR3 DNA: TGTGCCAGCAGCCTGCCCGGGGGGCCTAACACCGGGGAGCTGTTTTTT. It specifies CASSLPGGPNTGELFF. The chain joins TRBV11-1 to TRBJ2-2; D possibly corresponds to TRBD2 (7 bases). Germline CDR1 and CDR2: SGHAT and FQDESV (reference sequence). Trimming stripped 5 bases from V and 2 bases from J, with 15 bases between. The CDR3 has 16 amino acids.

This rearrangement joins TRBV5-4 to TRBJ2-1, with 12 bases lining up with TRBD2. CDR1 SGHNT and CDR2 YYREEE come from the germline V gene (reference sequence). V shed 4 bases, J shed 4 bases, and the junction held 3 bases outside the gene matches. CDR3 length: 15 amino acids. The DNA of the CDR3 is TGTGCCAGCAGCACCGGGACTAGCGGGTACAATGAGCAGTTCTTC. Encoded protein: CASSTGTSGYNEQFF. The whole variable domain, remainder taken from reference TRBV5-4 and TRBJ2-1, is ETGVTQSPTHLIKTRGQQVTLRCSSQSGHNTVSWYQQALGQGPQFIFQYYREEENGRGNFPPRFSGLQFPNYSSELNVNALELDDSALYLCASSTGTSGYNEQFFGPGTRLTVL.

This chain uses TRBV4-1 with TRBJ1-6; D unclear. This CDR3 contains 14 residues. V lost 3 bases and J 4 bases, leaving 7 bases between the germline ends. Germline CDR1 is MGHRA and CDR2 is YSYEKL. The chain's CDR3 is CASSQREYNSPLHF. CDR3 in DNA: TGCGCCAGCAGCCAGCGGGAGTATAATTCACCCCTCCACTTT.

The V gene is TRBV9, the J gene TRBJ2-7, with 8 bases that match TRBD2. The J segment lost 3 bases and the V segment lost 0 bases, leaving 5 bases of the junction unmatched. The CDR3 has 15 amino acids. The V gene's germline CDR1 is SGDLS and CDR2 YYNGEE. Written as DNA, the CDR3 is TGTGCCAGCAGCGTAGCTGTAAGCGGGAGCTACGAGCAGTACTTC. Encoded protein: CASSVAVSGSYEQYF.

The rearrangement joins TRBV7-2 to TRBJ2-2, with a weak D call TRBD1 (6 bases). In germline, CDR1 is SGHTA, CDR2 FQGNSA. CDR3 size: 19 residues. Trimming stripped 5 bases from V and 4 bases from J, with 26 bases between. CDR3 residues: CASSPQSSPGALGTGELFF. Written as DNA, the CDR3 is TGTGCCAGCAGCCCCCAGTCGAGTCCAGGGGCGCTAGGCACCGGGGAGCTGTTTTTT.